The 32 T cell receptor beta chains in this list originate from one sample, sequenced in a study of vaccination effects on CD4 cells after COVID-19. Antigens for these TCRs are unknown. The repertoire was sequenced with immunoSEQ multiplex PCR; TCRdb's copy has only in-frame clones and lacks some. This table holds 52,000 or so clones, 55% to 75% found once. Expansion with viral peptide pools was applied to antigen-specific CD4+ T cells by the ViraFEST assay prior to sequencing. When roughly eleven days of culture had elapsed, CD4+ T cells were isolated. Absence of prior SARS-CoV-2 infection characterized the vaccine recipients, who showed negative nucleocapsid antibodies. The specimen comprised CD4+ T cells from PBMCs cultured with SARS-CoV-2 spike peptides, sampled before COVID-19 vaccination. The receptors were gathered from a human donor who received a COVID-19 vaccine.

V is TRBV19 and J is TRBJ2-1; 14 bases match TRBD2. The CDR3 spans 18 residues. Germline-derived CDR1 and CDR2 are LNHDA and SQIVND (reference sequence). Trimming removed 5 bases from V and 0 bases from J; junction bases left unmatched: 6. The CDR3 reads CASSRRLAGGPSYNEQFF. The CDR3 DNA follows: TGTGCCAGTAGTCGTAGACTAGCGGGAGGGCCCTCCTACAATGAGCAGTTCTTC. Supplemented by reference TRBV19 and TRBJ2-1, the full variable domain reads DGGITQSPKYLFRKEGQNVTLSCEQNLNHDAMYWYRQDPGQGLRLIYYSQIVNDFQKGDIAEGYSVSREKKESFPLTVTSAQKNPTAFYLCASSRRLAGGPSYNEQFFGPGTRLTVL.

CDR3 in amino acids: CASNWGGRRYGYTF. CDR3 in DNA: TGTGCCAGCAATTGGGGGGGGCGCCGCTATGGCTACACCTTC. This chain links TRBV28 with TRBJ1-2; D is possibly TRBD1 (6 bases). The CDR3 sequence is 14 residues long. Germline loops: CDR1 MDHEN, CDR2 SYDVKM. V lost 7 bases, J lost 4 bases, and 16 bases lay in between.

The chain uses TRBV2 and TRBJ1-6; D call uncertain. Germline CDR1 and CDR2: SNHLY and FYNNEI. The CDR3 runs to 15 residues. Trimming shortened V by 3 bases and J by 7 bases, and 13 bases separated the two germline ends. The CDR3 loop reads CASSDREGHNSPLHF. DNA for the CDR3: TGTGCCAGCAGTGACCGGGAGGGTCACAATTCACCCCTCCACTTT.

The V and J genes are TRBV5-4 and TRBJ2-5; D is undetermined. Germline CDR1 SGHNT, CDR2 YYREEE (reference sequence). V lost 0 bases and J lost 4, with 7 bases in between. The CDR3 contains 13 residues. CDR3 in amino acids: CASSLGWGETQYF. The CDR3 coding sequence is TGTGCCAGCAGCTTGGGGTGGGGAGAGACCCAGTACTTC. Based on the CDR3 plus reference TRBV5-4 and TRBJ2-5, the full variable domain is ETGVTQSPTHLIKTRGQQVTLRCSSQSGHNTVSWYQQALGQGPQFIFQYYREEENGRGNFPPRFSGLQFPNYSSELNVNALELDDSALYLCASSLGWGETQYFGPGTRLLVL.

The chain joins TRBV9 to TRBJ1-2; 7 bases are a match to TRBD1. The CDR3 runs to 15 residues. J was trimmed by 4 bases and V by 0 bases; bases with no gene match: 6. Per germline, CDR1 SGDLS and CDR2 YYNGEE. CDR3 nucleotide sequence: TGTGCCAGCAGCGTAGGGGACAGCCTTCGCTATGGCTACACCTTC. Protein product: CASSVGDSLRYGYTF.

The chain links TRBV28 to TRBJ1-2, with D perhaps matching TRBD1 (6 bases). The V end was cut by 5 bases, the J end by 8 bases, with 18 bases between. Germline V CDR1 and CDR2: MDHEN, SYDVKM. The CDR3 is 14 amino acids. CDR3 in amino acids: CASSPSGGARGYTF. The CDR3 nucleotides read TGTGCCAGCAGTCCCTCCGGGGGCGCCCGGGGCTACACCTTC.

The chain recombines TRBV5-4 with TRBJ1-1; TRBD1 is a possible D gene (5 bases). The CDR3 is 17 amino acids. Looked up from germline, CDR1 is SGHNT and CDR2 is YYREEE (reference sequence). Trimming cost V 4 bases and J 0 bases, with 19 bases left between them. CDR3 loop: CASSPGVSGGMNTEAFF. DNA of the CDR3: TGTGCCAGCAGCCCGGGAGTGTCGGGGGGGATGAACACTGAAGCTTTCTTT.

This clone was found once. The V and J genes are TRBV7-2 and TRBJ1-1; no clear D gene. The CDR3 extends over 16 amino acids. Germline-derived CDR1 and CDR2 are SGHTA and FQGNSA. V was trimmed by 5 bases and J by 5 bases, leaving 21 bases between them. In nucleotides, the CDR3 is TGTGCCAGCAGCCCATACTATCACGGGAGAACGACTGAAGCTTTCTTT. Translating it yields CASSPYYHGRTTEAFF.

This clone was detected a few times. The V and J genes are TRBV5-1 and TRBJ1-4, with D possibly matching TRBD1 (6 bases). With 5 bases removed from V and 7 bases from J, the gap between germline ends came to 12 bases. Per germline, CDR1 SGHRS and CDR2 YFSETQ. This CDR3 has 13 residues. The CDR3 sequence is CASRRGGGEKLFF. In DNA, the CDR3 is TGCGCCAGCAGGAGAGGGGGGGGTGAAAAACTGTTTTTT.

Ten or more counts support this clone. The chain carries TRBV7-2 and TRBJ2-7; D may be TRBD1 (6 bases). The ends were cut back, 2 bases at V and 2 bases at J, with 10 bases in the middle. The CDR3 has 14 amino acids. Looked up from germline, CDR1 is SGHTA and CDR2 is FQGNSA. The CDR3 region has the DNA TGTGCCAGCAGCTTAATGGGGGCCGCCTACGAGCAGTACTTC. This encodes CASSLMGAAYEQYF.

The rearrangement links TRBV2 to TRBJ1-5, with TRBD1 matching 8 bases. There are 14 residues in the CDR3. In germline, CDR1 is SNHLY, CDR2 FYNNEI. V shed 4 bases and J 3 bases; nucleotides not matched to a gene: 2. CDR3 sequence: CASSGTGYNQPQHF. The CDR3 bases are TGTGCCAGCAGTGGGACAGGGTACAATCAGCCCCAGCATTTT.

This chain joins TRBV29-1 and TRBJ1-1; D may be TRBD1 (6 bases). The germline gives CDR1 SQVTM, CDR2 ANQGSEA. V lost 1 base and J lost 5, with 14 bases in between. The CDR3 consists of 14 residues. The CDR3 DNA sequence: TGCAGCGTTGAAGGCGTGGAAGGGGGTACTGAAGCTTTCTTT. It codes for CSVEGVEGGTEAFF.

The chain has TRBV4-1 and TRBJ2-6; D is ambiguous. The germline CDR1 and CDR2 sequences are MGHRA and YSYEKL. CDR3 length equals 17 residues. The germline V and J ends were trimmed by 2 bases and 0 bases, with 11 bases remaining between them. CDR3: CASSQLLSPSGANVLTF. The CDR3 coding sequence is TGCGCCAGCAGCCAACTCCTGAGCCCCTCTGGGGCCAACGTCCTGACTTTC.

The chain is built from TRBV7-3 and TRBJ2-1; TRBD2 matches at 9 bases. This CDR3 has 14 residues. V trimming: 2 bases; J trimming: 6 bases; junction bases outside the gene matches: 2. Germline CDR1 is SGHTA and CDR2 is FQGTGA. The CDR3: CASSLGSGGNEQFF. In DNA, the CDR3 is TGTGCCAGCAGCTTAGGTAGCGGGGGCAATGAGCAGTTCTTC.

The chain recombines TRBV5-5 with TRBJ2-3; TRBD1 matches 10 bases. The CDR3 has 15 amino acids. Germline V lookup: CDR1 SGHKS, CDR2 YYEKEE (reference sequence). The junction had 6 bases not matched to a gene; V was cut back by 5 bases and J by 3 bases. The CDR3 coding sequence is TGTGCCAGCAGTTCCGGGACAGGGGTAACAGATACGCAGTATTTT. Protein sequence: CASSSGTGVTDTQYF.

This clone was detected only a few times. This sequence joins TRBV7-9 and TRBJ1-1; TRBD1 matches 10 bases. The length of the CDR3 is 16 residues. Germline CDR1 SEHNR, CDR2 FQNEAQ (reference sequence). The ends lost 4 bases at V and 5 bases at J; junction bases unmatched: 10. CDR3 residues: CASSSTPGQGRTEAFF. The CDR3 DNA reads as TGTGCCAGCAGCTCCACTCCGGGACAGGGGCGAACTGAAGCTTTCTTT.

This clone was seen only once. The chain recombines TRBV30 with TRBJ1-2, with D perhaps TRBD1 (6 bases). Germline CDR1 and CDR2: GTSNPN and SVGIG (reference sequence). The CDR3 runs to 13 residues. The germline V and J ends were trimmed by 3 bases and 8 bases, with 16 bases remaining between them. The DNA for the CDR3 is TGTGCCTGGAGCCTCACAGGGCAAGGAGGCTACACCTTC. Translated: CAWSLTGQGGYTF.

This chain links TRBV5-6 with TRBJ1-2; D is unresolved. Between the trimmed V and J ends, which lost 1 base and 6 bases, there was a span of 10 bases. The CDR3 has 13 amino acids. Germline lookup yields CDR1 SGHDT and CDR2 YYEEEE. The CDR3, as DNA: TGTGCCAGCAGCTTGATCAAGGGCGATGGCTACACCTTC. Translated, it gives CASSLIKGDGYTF.

The chain uses TRBV19 and TRBJ2-3; 11 bases are a match to TRBD2. V was clipped by 6 bases and J by 5 bases; unmatched bases: 4. Germline values: CDR1 LNHDA, CDR2 SQIVND (reference sequence). CDR3 size: 14 residues. CDR3 in DNA: TGTGCCAGTAGATTAGCGGGAGGGAGAGATACGCAGTATTTT. It codes for CASRLAGGRDTQYF.

The V gene is TRBV9, the J gene TRBJ1-2, with TRBD1 matching over 8 bases. The CDR3 length is 16 residues. V lost 2 bases, J lost 2 bases, and 8 bases stayed unmatched. The germline V gene encodes CDR1 SGDLS and CDR2 YYNGEE. Here the CDR3 DNA reads TGTGCCAGCAGCGTCGAGGGGCAGGGGGCCAACTATGGCTACACCTTC. Its protein is CASSVEGQGANYGYTF.

The chain employs TRBV5-1 and TRBJ1-2, with D unresolved. This CDR3 has 14 amino acids. Germline V gene data show CDR1 as SGHRS and CDR2 as YFSETQ. With 3 bases removed from V and 0 bases from J, the gap between germline ends came to 9 bases. The CDR3 region has the DNA TGCGCCAGCAGCTCGGATGCAGCTAACTATGGCTACACCTTC. Translating it yields CASSSDAANYGYTF. Drawing the rest from reference TRBV5-1 and TRBJ1-2, the complete variable domain is KAGVTQTPRYLIKTRGQQVTLSCSPISGHRSVSWYQQTPGQGLQFLFEYFSETQRNKGNFPGRFSGRQFSNSRSEMNVSTLELGDSALYLCASSSDAANYGYTFGSGTRLTVV.

V is TRBV2 and J is TRBJ1-5; D gene uncertain. Germline V gives CDR1 SNHLY, CDR2 FYNNEI. V was trimmed by 1 base and J by 4 bases, leaving 14 bases between them. The CDR3 length is 16 residues. The CDR3 sequence is CASSEGSQGMNQPQHF. The CDR3 DNA reads TGTGCCAGCAGTGAAGGGAGCCAAGGAATGAATCAGCCCCAGCATTTT. Full variable domain (remainder filled in from reference TRBV2 and TRBJ1-5): EPEVTQTPSHQVTQMGQEVILRCVPISNHLYFYWYRQILGQKVEFLVSFYNNEISEKSEIFDDQFSVERPDGSNFTLKIRSTKLEDSAMYFCASSEGSQGMNQPQHFGDGTRLSIL.

This rearrangement joins TRBV30 to TRBJ1-3; D might be TRBD1 (6 bases). The germline V gene encodes CDR1 GTSNPN and CDR2 SVGIG (reference sequence). Trimming removed 3 bases at V and 0 bases at J, with 15 bases between. CDR3 size: 16 residues. CDR3 in DNA: TGTGCCTGGAGCCTTCAGGGGTCTCACTCTGGAAACACCATATATTTT. Translating gives CAWSLQGSHSGNTIYF.

The chain has TRBV18 and TRBJ1-1, with a weak D call TRBD1 (5 bases). This CDR3 contains 15 residues. The V end lost 3 bases, the J end lost 1 base, and 12 bases lay between the germline ends. From germline, CDR1 is KGHSH and CDR2 LQKENI. In DNA, the CDR3 is TGTGCCAGCTCACCCGCAGGGAGGGAGAACACTGAAGCTTTCTTT. Its translation: CASSPAGRENTEAFF.

The rearrangement uses TRBV7-3 and TRBJ2-1; 9 bases align to TRBD1. Germline assignment: CDR1 SGHTA and CDR2 FQGTGA. The V and J ends lost 2 bases and 4 bases, in that order; junction bases with no gene match: 3. The CDR3 length is 15 residues. The CDR3 reads CASSLLQGAYNEQFF. CDR3 nucleotides: TGTGCCAGCAGCTTATTACAGGGGGCGTACAATGAGCAGTTCTTC.

The chain has TRBV7-8 and TRBJ1-4; D may be TRBD1 (5 bases). This CDR3 contains 14 residues. The ends were cut back, 5 bases at V and 8 bases at J, with 15 bases in the middle. CDR1 SGHVS and CDR2 FQNEAQ come from the germline V gene. Here the CDR3 DNA reads TGTGCCAGCAGCACTGACAGCTCTCTCGAAAAACTGTTTTTT. This encodes CASSTDSSLEKLFF. Full variable domain (outside the CDR3, taken from reference TRBV7-8 and TRBJ1-4): GAGVSQSPRYKVAKRGQDVALRCDPISGHVSLFWYQQALGQGPEFLTYFQNEAQLDKSGLPSDRFFAERPEGSVSTLKIQRTQQEDSAVYLCASSTDSSLEKLFFGSGTQLSVL.

This clone appeared a single time. The chain is built from TRBV27 and TRBJ1-2; no clear D gene. The V gene lost 0 bases and the J gene lost 7 bases, with 15 bases spanning the gap. The CDR3 sequence is 15 residues long. Germline assignment: CDR1 MNHEY and CDR2 SMNVEV (reference sequence). The CDR3 DNA is TGTGCCAGCAGTTTATCTTGGGAGAGGAGCGGTGGCTACACCTTC. Its protein product is CASSLSWERSGGYTF.

The table lists this clone with a few counts. The rearrangement joins TRBV3-1 (or the pseudogene TRBV3-2) to TRBJ2-7; D ambiguous. In germline, CDR1 is LGHDT, CDR2 YNNKEL (reference sequence). V was shortened by 0 bases and J by 9 bases, with 12 bases between the two germline ends. The CDR3 spans 13 residues. The CDR3 DNA reads as TGTGCCAGCAGCCAAGACCCTAATCTGGGGCAGTACTTC. It is translated as CASSQDPNLGQYF.

This chain joins TRBV30 and TRBJ2-3; a possible D gene is TRBD1 (5 bases). V was clipped by 1 base and J by 0 bases, with 14 bases between them. CDR3 length: 16 residues. The germline V gene encodes CDR1 GTSNPN and CDR2 SVGIG (reference sequence). The CDR3 is CAWSGRQITSTDTQYF. CDR3 coding DNA: TGTGCCTGGAGTGGTCGACAGATTACTAGCACAGATACGCAGTATTTT.

V gene TRBV9 combines with J gene TRBJ2-2, with TRBD2 matching 7 bases. V gave up 2 bases and J gave up 7 bases; unmatched junction bases: 8. The CDR3 covers 15 residues. Germline V gives CDR1 SGDLS, CDR2 YYNGEE. The CDR3, as DNA: TGTGCCAGCAGCGTCGGTGGCGGGAGTAGCGGGGAGCTGTTTTTT. Encoded protein: CASSVGGGSSGELFF.

The V and J genes are TRBV5-1 and TRBJ2-5; no clear D gene. CDR1 is SGHRS, CDR2 YFSETQ, per germline. V was cut by 4 bases and J by 1 base, with 17 bases left in between. This CDR3 is built from 16 residues. The CDR3 reads CASSPGGPSVQETQYF. In nucleotides, the CDR3 is TGCGCCAGCAGCCCTGGCGGTCCCTCAGTCCAAGAGACCCAGTACTTC.

There are a few counts of this clone. The chain carries TRBV7-9 and TRBJ1-5, with TRBD1 matching 7 bases. Trimming took 1 base from V and 4 from J; bases not matched to a gene: 13. This CDR3 is 18 amino acids long. CDR1 and CDR2 from the germline V gene are SEHNR and FQNEAQ (reference sequence). CDR3 nucleotides: TGTGCCAGCAGCTTAGGGGCAGGGGGGCGTTTTGGGAATCAGCCCCAGCATTTT. It encodes CASSLGAGGRFGNQPQHF.